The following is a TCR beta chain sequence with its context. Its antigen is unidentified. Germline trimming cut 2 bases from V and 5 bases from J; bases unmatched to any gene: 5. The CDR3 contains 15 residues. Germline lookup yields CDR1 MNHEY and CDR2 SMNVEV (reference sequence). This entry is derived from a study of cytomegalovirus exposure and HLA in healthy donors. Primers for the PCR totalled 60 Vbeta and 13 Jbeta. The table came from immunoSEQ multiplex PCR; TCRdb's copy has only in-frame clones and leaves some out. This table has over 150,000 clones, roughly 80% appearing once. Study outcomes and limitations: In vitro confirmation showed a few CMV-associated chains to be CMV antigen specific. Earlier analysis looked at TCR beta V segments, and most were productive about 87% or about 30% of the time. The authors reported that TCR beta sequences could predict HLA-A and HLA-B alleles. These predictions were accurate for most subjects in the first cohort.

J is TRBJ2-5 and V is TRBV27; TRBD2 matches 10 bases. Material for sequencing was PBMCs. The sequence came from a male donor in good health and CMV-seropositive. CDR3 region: CASSLMSSGSETQYF. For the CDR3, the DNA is TGTGCCAGCAGTTTAATGTCTAGCGGGAGTGAGACCCAGTACTTC.